This is a list of T cell receptor beta chains from one sample in a study of T cells in Graves' hyperthyroidism and ophthalmopathy. TCRdb used MiXCR to reprocess the multiplex PCR reads, holding one entry per CDR3 protein. The sample lists more than 600,000 distinct CDR3 sequences; roughly 17% were seen once. The sample taken for sequencing was blood. These receptors all stem from a man younger than 35 with Graves' hyperthyroidism. CDR3s include the opening cysteine and the closing phenylalanine or tryptophan. The D gene is left open where the match is weak. Some rows mark clone size as missing; the rest say once, few, many or name a class of expanded clone.

j_gene: TRBJ1-5; d_gene: NA; v_gene: TRBV30; abundance: once; CDR3aa: CALETGGNQPQHF; CDR3nt: TGTGCCCTGGAGACGGGTGGCAATCAGCCCCAGCATTTT
j_gene: TRBJ2-7; d_gene: NA; v_gene: TRBV20-1; abundance: NA; CDR3aa: CSASPRGSSYKQYF; CDR3nt: TGCAGTGCTAGCCCCCGGGGGAGCTCATACAAGCAGTACTTC
j_gene: TRBJ1-5; d_gene: NA; v_gene: TRBV28; abundance: few; CDR3aa: CASSLWSGQPQHF; CDR3nt: TGTGCCAGCAGTTTATGGTCGGGTCAGCCCCAGCATTTT
j_gene: TRBJ2-1; d_gene: TRBD2; v_gene: TRBV6-1; abundance: NA; CDR3aa: CASRGLAGSGYNEQFF; CDR3nt: TGTGCCAGCAGGGGACTAGCGGGATCGGGCTACAATGAGCAGTTCTTC
j_gene: TRBJ1-1; d_gene: NA; v_gene: TRBV6-1; abundance: NA; CDR3aa: CASSPTSTYTEAFF; CDR3nt: TGTGCCAGCAGTCCCACTTCTACCTACACTGAAGCTTTCTTT
j_gene: TRBJ2-3; d_gene: NA; v_gene: TRBV29-1; abundance: NA; CDR3aa: CSVEAARTDTQYF; CDR3nt: TGCAGCGTTGAAGCGGCTCGCACAGATACGCAGTATTTT
j_gene: TRBJ1-1; d_gene: TRBD1; v_gene: TRBV5-1; abundance: NA; CDR3aa: CASSSTGTVNTEAFF; CDR3nt: TGCGCCAGCAGCTCGACCGGGACAGTGAACACTGAAGCTTTCTTT
j_gene: TRBJ2-2; d_gene: NA; v_gene: TRBV9; abundance: NA; CDR3aa: CASSVGRELFF; CDR3nt: TGTGCCAGCAGCGTAGGACGGGAGCTGTTTTTT
j_gene: TRBJ2-7; d_gene: NA; v_gene: TRBV28; abundance: many; CDR3aa: CASTGSAHEQYF; CDR3nt: TGTGCCAGCACCGGGTCGGCCCACGAGCAGTACTTC
j_gene: TRBJ1-2; d_gene: TRBD1; v_gene: TRBV3-1; abundance: NA; CDR3aa: CASSQGTGRSSYGYTF; CDR3nt: TGTGCCAGCAGCCAAGGGACAGGGCGGTCTTCATATGGCTACACCTTC
j_gene: TRBJ2-1; d_gene: NA; v_gene: TRBV20-1; abundance: NA; CDR3aa: CSARDRTSSYNEQFF; CDR3nt: TGCAGTGCTAGAGATCGGACCTCCTCCTACAATGAGCAGTTCTTC
j_gene: TRBJ1-4; d_gene: NA; v_gene: TRBV10-3; abundance: few; CDR3aa: CASNRDTNEKLFF; CDR3nt: TGTGCCAGCAACAGGGATACTAATGAAAAACTGTTTTTT
j_gene: TRBJ2-7; d_gene: NA; v_gene: TRBV20-1; abundance: NA; CDR3aa: CSASRQGPRYEQYF; CDR3nt: TGCAGTGCTAGTCGGCAGGGGCCCCGGTACGAGCAGTACTTC
j_gene: TRBJ2-7; d_gene: TRBD1; v_gene: TRBV6-1; abundance: NA; CDR3aa: CASSEAWDRVGYEQYF; CDR3nt: TGTGCCAGCAGTGAAGCCTGGGACAGGGTAGGGTACGAGCAGTACTTC
j_gene: TRBJ2-1; d_gene: NA; v_gene: TRBV20-1; abundance: many; CDR3aa: CSARVPGGNEQFF; CDR3nt: TGCAGTGCTAGAGTCCCAGGGGGGAATGAGCAGTTCTTC
j_gene: TRBJ2-2; d_gene: TRBD1; v_gene: TRBV2; abundance: many; CDR3aa: CASRKGQGANTGELFF; CDR3nt: TGTGCCAGCCGAAAGGGACAGGGAGCGAACACCGGGGAGCTGTTTTTT
j_gene: TRBJ2-3; d_gene: TRBD2; v_gene: TRBV12-3/TRBV12-4; abundance: many; CDR3aa: CASRSGDYNTDTQYF; CDR3nt: TGTGCCAGCAGATCGGGGGACTATAACACAGATACGCAGTATTTT
j_gene: TRBJ2-7; d_gene: NA; v_gene: TRBV4-3; abundance: NA; CDR3aa: CASSPGTKRIEQYF; CDR3nt: TGCGCCAGCAGCCCCGGGACAAAACGGATCGAGCAGTACTTC
j_gene: TRBJ1-2; d_gene: NA; v_gene: TRBV6-1; abundance: few; CDR3aa: CASSPGTVDGDTF; CDR3nt: TGTGCCAGCAGTCCCGGGACGGTCGACGGGGACACCTTC
j_gene: TRBJ2-7; d_gene: NA; v_gene: TRBV7-9; abundance: NA; CDR3aa: CASSPPLHSYEQYF; CDR3nt: TGTGCCAGCAGCCCTCCACTACACTCCTACGAGCAGTACTTC
j_gene: TRBJ2-4; d_gene: NA; v_gene: TRBV7-9; abundance: few; CDR3aa: CASSLVGNGNIQYF; CDR3nt: TGTGCCAGCAGCTTAGTAGGTAATGGGAACATTCAGTACTTC
j_gene: TRBJ1-1; d_gene: NA; v_gene: TRBV7-7; abundance: NA; CDR3aa: CASSFDHRVNTEAFF; CDR3nt: TGTGCTAGCAGCTTCGATCACAGGGTCAACACTGAAGCTTTCTTT
j_gene: TRBJ2-5; d_gene: NA; v_gene: TRBV5-1; abundance: once; CDR3aa: CASTLGAEETQYF; CDR3nt: TGCGCCAGCACTCTGGGGGCGGAAGAGACCCAGTACTTC
j_gene: TRBJ2-1; d_gene: TRBD1; v_gene: TRBV30; abundance: many; CDR3aa: CAWSVYRGRLMGSYNEQFF; CDR3nt: TGTGCCTGGAGTGTTTACAGGGGGCGTCTAATGGGGTCCTACAATGAGCAGTTCTTC
j_gene: TRBJ1-5; d_gene: NA; v_gene: TRBV2; abundance: many; CDR3aa: CASSGTRKDQPQHF; CDR3nt: TGTGCCAGCAGTGGTACACGTAAAGACCAGCCCCAGCATTTT
j_gene: TRBJ2-5; d_gene: NA; v_gene: TRBV6-1; abundance: NA; CDR3aa: CASSYVRGRETQYF; CDR3nt: TGTGCCAGCAGTTATGTACGGGGAAGAGAGACCCAGTACTTC
j_gene: TRBJ2-3; d_gene: TRBD2; v_gene: TRBV20-1; abundance: once; CDR3aa: CSARWLAGGLRTDTQYF; CDR3nt: TGCAGTGCTCGGTGGCTAGCGGGAGGGCTTAGGACAGATACGCAGTATTTT
j_gene: TRBJ2-3; d_gene: NA; v_gene: TRBV10-3; abundance: NA; CDR3aa: CAVSELPLSGGTDTQYF; CDR3nt: TGTGCCGTCAGTGAGCTCCCACTTAGCGGAGGCACAGATACGCAGTATTTT
j_gene: TRBJ2-5; d_gene: TRBD1; v_gene: TRBV30; abundance: NA; CDR3aa: CAWNPDRGPETQYF; CDR3nt: TGTGCCTGGAACCCAGACAGGGGACCAGAGACCCAGTACTTC
j_gene: TRBJ2-7; d_gene: NA; v_gene: TRBV20-1; abundance: NA; CDR3aa: CSGQGVTGEQYF; CDR3nt: TGCAGTGGTCAAGGGGTAACGGGCGAGCAGTACTTC